The clone carrying this T cell receptor beta chain showed up just a few times. The data originate from a study of T cells after yellow fever vaccination. Trimming cost V 0 bases and J 5 bases; bases outside gene matches: 17. CDR3 length: 19 residues. From germline, CDR1 is LGHNA and CDR2 YSLEER. UMIs were added to TCR cDNA along with a universal primer site when it was made by 5'RACE template switching. Using its own MiXCR run on the 5' RACE reads, TCRdb lists one record per CDR3 protein. The sample lists 250,000 to 300,000 distinct CDR3 sequences; 13% were seen once. Sequenced here: CD4+ T cells sorted from PBMCs, sampled 45 days after the yellow fever booster vaccination. The J gene is TRBJ2-7, the V gene TRBV4-3; 9 bases are a match to TRBD2. The sequence derives from a man aged 25-45 years who received the YFV17D yellow fever vaccine. In nucleotides, the CDR3 is TGCGCCAGCAGCCAAGATTCCCCCCTAGCGCTAGCGGGATTGGACGAGCAGTACTTC. Translating it yields CASSQDSPLALAGLDEQYF.